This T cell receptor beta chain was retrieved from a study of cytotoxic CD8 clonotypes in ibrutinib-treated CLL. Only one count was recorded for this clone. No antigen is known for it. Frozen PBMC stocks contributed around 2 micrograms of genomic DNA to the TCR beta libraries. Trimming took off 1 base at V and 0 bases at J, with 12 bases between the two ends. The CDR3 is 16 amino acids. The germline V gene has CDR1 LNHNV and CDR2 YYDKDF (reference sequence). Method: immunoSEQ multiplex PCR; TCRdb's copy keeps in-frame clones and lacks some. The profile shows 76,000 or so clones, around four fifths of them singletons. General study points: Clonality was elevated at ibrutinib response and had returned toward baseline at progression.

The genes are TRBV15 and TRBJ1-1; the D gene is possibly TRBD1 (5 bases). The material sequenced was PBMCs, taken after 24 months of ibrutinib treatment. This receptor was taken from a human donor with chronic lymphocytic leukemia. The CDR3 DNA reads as TGTGCCACCAGCAGAGGGCAGGGAGGAATGAACACTGAAGCTTTCTTT. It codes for CATSRGQGGMNTEAFF.